This T cell receptor beta chain was sequenced for a study of T-cell reconstitution after alpha-beta-depleted transplantation in children. The CDR3 covers 13 residues. The V gene's germline CDR1 is MNHEY and CDR2 SVGAGI. V shed 2 bases and J shed 13 bases, with 14 bases lying between them. TCRbeta library preparation incorporated unique molecular identifiers. Each CDR3 protein gets one entry after TCRdb re-called the PCR reads with MiXCR. The sample includes hundreds of thousands of distinct CDR3 sequences, roughly 9% of them seen just once. The chain employs TRBV6-5 and TRBJ2-2, with TRBD1 as a possible D gene (6 bases). Sample: PBMCs from the stem cell graft donor, taken from the stem cell graft. The TCR originated in a human donor who donated a stem cell graft to a child with acute lymphoblastic leukemia. The CDR3 DNA reads as TGTGCCAGCAGTTACGACAGGCGCGGCTCGCTGTTTTTT. Translation gives CASSYDRRGSLFF.